The 30 T cell receptor beta chains in this list originate from one sample, sequenced in a study of control samples from healthy donors and cancer patients. Sequenced by immunoSEQ multiplex PCR; TCRdb stores in-frame clones only, minus some. The sample has 150,000 to 200,000 clones, 91% seen once. Input material: blood. Every receptor here comes from a woman in her twenties or thirties in good health.

The chain combines TRBV27 with TRBJ2-7; D might be TRBD1 or TRBD2, each matching 6 bases. This CDR3 is built from 13 residues. The germline V and J ends were trimmed by 10 bases and 4 bases, with 17 bases remaining between them. The germline V gene encodes CDR1 MNHEY and CDR2 SMNVEV (reference sequence). The CDR3 DNA sequence: TGTGCCACGAGCGTATTAGGGGGGTACGAGCAGTACTTC. Translation gives CATSVLGGYEQYF.

The J gene is TRBJ1-2, the V gene TRBV6-5; D is possibly TRBD1 (6 bases). The germline CDR1 and CDR2 sequences are MNHEY and SVGAGI. The CDR3 loop spans 15 amino acids. V shed 0 bases and J shed 3 bases, with 11 bases lying between them. In nucleotides, the CDR3 is TGTGCCAGCAGTTACTCCGGGACACCCGACTATGGCTACACCTTC. Encoded protein: CASSYSGTPDYGYTF.

V usage is TRBV27 and J usage is TRBJ2-7; D remains unclear. Germline CDR1 MNHEY, CDR2 SMNVEV (reference sequence). The CDR3 is 13 residues long. The V and J ends lost 3 bases and 0 bases respectively, with 6 bases between them. CDR3 loop: CASSLGISYEQYF. CDR3 DNA: TGTGCCAGCAGTTTGGGCATCTCCTACGAGCAGTACTTC.

This clone was seen a handful of times. The gene calls are TRBV9 and TRBJ1-1; maybe TRBD1 (6 bases). The CDR3 length is 12 residues. The V end lost 3 bases, the J end lost 3 bases, and 6 bases lay between the germline ends. Germline V lookup: CDR1 SGDLS, CDR2 YYNGEE. The CDR3 DNA reads TGTGCCAGCAGCGGGACAGACACTGAAGCTTTCTTT. It yields the protein CASSGTDTEAFF. Full variable domain (rest looked up from reference TRBV9 and TRBJ1-1): DSGVTQTPKHLITATGQRVTLRCSPRSGDLSVYWYQQSLDQGLQFLIQYYNGEERAKGNILERFSAQQFPDLHSELNLSSLELGDSALYFCASSGTDTEAFFGQGTRLTVV.

V is TRBV28 and J is TRBJ1-2; 7 bases are shared with TRBD1. V lost 4 bases, J lost 7 bases, and 3 bases stayed unmatched. Germline V gene data show CDR1 as MDHEN and CDR2 as SYDVKM. This CDR3 has 12 amino acids. CDR3 bases: TGTGCCAGCAGTTCCGACAGGGCTGGCTACACCTTC. Its protein is CASSSDRAGYTF.

V is TRBV27 and J is TRBJ1-2; 8 nucleotides agree with TRBD1. With 5 bases clipped from V and 4 bases from J, the junction kept 6 bases outside the gene matches. The CDR3 has 14 amino acids. Germline CDR1 MNHEY, CDR2 SMNVEV (reference sequence). CDR3 in amino acids: CASSPRQGTYGYTF. In DNA form, the CDR3 reads TGTGCCAGCAGTCCGCGACAGGGGACCTATGGCTACACCTTC.

The chain is built from TRBV7-3 and TRBJ2-7, with 14 bases that match TRBD2. Germline CDR1 and CDR2: SGHTA and FQGTGA. The CDR3 consists of 15 residues. V gave up 5 bases and J gave up 4 bases; unmatched junction bases: 4. The CDR3 sequence is CASSPGTSGSYEQYF. Written as DNA, the CDR3 is TGTGCCAGCAGCCCCGGGACTAGCGGGAGTTACGAGCAGTACTTC.

This chain joins TRBV19 and TRBJ2-1, with 8 bases aligning to TRBD2. This CDR3 spans 14 amino acids. After removal of 3 bases from V and 5 bases from J, the junction contained 3 bases not matched to a gene. Germline V gene sequence: CDR1 LNHDA, CDR2 SQIVND (reference sequence). The CDR3 DNA follows: TGTGCCAGTAGTATTAGCGGGATAAACAATGAGCAGTTCTTC. It yields the protein CASSISGINNEQFF.

This rearrangement joins TRBV2 to TRBJ2-2; D possibly corresponds to TRBD2 (6 bases). In germline, CDR1 is SNHLY, CDR2 FYNNEI. This CDR3 is built from 15 residues. The V end was cut by 2 bases, the J end by 8 bases, with 15 bases between. The CDR3: CASSEKDYHRGELFF. CDR3 bases: TGTGCCAGCAGTGAAAAGGACTATCATCGGGGGGAGCTGTTTTTT.

The chain uses TRBV5-5 and TRBJ2-3; 10 bases fit TRBD2. V was pared by 0 bases and J by 4 bases, with 5 bases of the junction left unmatched. The germline V gene encodes CDR1 SGHKS and CDR2 YYEKEE (reference sequence). The CDR3 spans 16 residues. The CDR3 DNA reads as TGTGCCAGCAGCTTGGGCAGCGGGGGGGCCCCAGATACGCAGTATTTT. It encodes CASSLGSGGAPDTQYF.

The chain is built from TRBV4-1 and TRBJ2-7, with D perhaps TRBD1 (7 bases). CDR3 length: 14 residues. Germline-derived CDR1 and CDR2 are MGHRA and YSYEKL. Trimming removed 3 bases at V and 2 bases at J, with 11 bases between. DNA of the CDR3: TGCGCCAGCAGCCAGCAGGGGGGAACCTACGAGCAGTACTTC. This sequence encodes CASSQQGGTYEQYF.

V is TRBV5-6 and J is TRBJ1-1, with D perhaps TRBD1 (6 bases). The V gene's germline CDR1 is SGHDT and CDR2 YYEEEE. This CDR3 has 12 amino acids. V gave up 3 bases and J gave up 4 bases, with 7 bases separating them. CDR3: CASSSDSTEAFF. For the CDR3, the DNA is TGTGCCAGCAGCTCGGACAGCACTGAAGCTTTCTTT.

The rearrangement joins TRBV7-9 to TRBJ1-4; D gene ambiguous. The CDR3 consists of 12 residues. The V end was cut by 1 base, the J end by 7 bases, with 4 bases between. Germline CDR1 is SEHNR and CDR2 is FQNEAQ (reference sequence). The DNA for the CDR3 is TGTGCCAGCAGCTTAGACCTTGAAAAACTGTTTTTT. Its translation: CASSLDLEKLFF. Using reference TRBV7-9 and TRBJ1-4 for the parts outside the CDR3, the full variable domain is DTGVSQNPRHKITKRGQNVTFRCDPISEHNRLYWYRQTLGQGPEFLTYFQNEAQLEKSRLLSDRFSAERPKGSFSTLEIQRTEQGDSAMYLCASSLDLEKLFFGSGTQLSVL.

This chain joins TRBV10-3 and TRBJ1-6; D is undetermined. Trimming removed 3 bases from V and 7 bases from J, with 1 base in between. The CDR3 extends over 11 amino acids. From germline, CDR1 is ENHRY and CDR2 SYGVKD. CDR3 DNA sequence: TGTGCCATCAGTGACAATTCACCCCTCCACTTT. This translates into CAISDNSPLHF.

The chain joins TRBV27 to TRBJ1-2; 9 bases align to TRBD1. With 5 bases clipped from V and 3 bases from J, the junction kept 4 bases outside the gene matches. Germline V lookup: CDR1 MNHEY, CDR2 SMNVEV (reference sequence). CDR3 length: 14 residues. Written as DNA, the CDR3 is TGTGCCAGCAGTACCCGGACAGGGGACTATGGCTACACCTTC. Its protein product is CASSTRTGDYGYTF.

V gene TRBV6-5 combines with J gene TRBJ2-3; the match to TRBD2 covers 7 bases. CDR1 is MNHEY, CDR2 SVGAGI, per germline. The CDR3 runs 15 residues. Trimming at V came to 6 bases and at J to 0 bases, leaving 6 bases not matched to a gene. The CDR3 protein is CASSSGGGSTDTQYF. CDR3 DNA sequence: TGTGCCAGCAGCTCTGGCGGGGGTAGCACAGATACGCAGTATTTT.

The chain employs TRBV7-9 and TRBJ2-1; unclear D gene. The CDR3 is made up of 16 amino acids. Germline loops: CDR1 SEHNR, CDR2 FQNEAQ (reference sequence). V was shortened by 5 bases and J by 0 bases, with 14 bases between the two germline ends. The CDR3 DNA reads TGTGCCAGCAGCCCGAGTCTGCCGGCCTCCTACAATGAGCAGTTCTTC. It translates to CASSPSLPASYNEQFF.

The chain employs TRBV2 and TRBJ2-1; no firm D call. Trimming shortened V by 4 bases and J by 9 bases, and 7 bases separated the two germline ends. The CDR3 sequence is 11 residues long. Germline CDR1 is SNHLY and CDR2 is FYNNEI. CDR3: CASSGFGEQFF. CDR3 nucleotide sequence: TGTGCCAGCAGTGGGTTTGGTGAGCAGTTCTTC.

The chain employs TRBV10-3 and TRBJ1-5, with D possibly matching TRBD1 (6 bases). V dropped 2 bases and J dropped 0 bases, with 14 bases sitting between them. Germline values: CDR1 ENHRY, CDR2 SYGVKD. CDR3 length equals 17 residues. Here the CDR3 reads CAISEGRGSYSNQPQHF. CDR3 nucleotide sequence: TGTGCCATCAGTGAGGGCAGGGGATCTTATAGCAATCAGCCCCAGCATTTT.

The chain recombines TRBV19 with TRBJ1-2; 7 bases match TRBD1. The CDR3 is made up of 14 amino acids. V was clipped by 6 bases and J by 2 bases; unmatched bases: 6. The V gene's germline CDR1 is LNHDA and CDR2 SQIVND (reference sequence). The CDR3 DNA is TGTGCCAGTAGGGTTTCGGGACAGAACTATGGCTACACCTTC. Translation gives CASRVSGQNYGYTF.

The chain recombines TRBV19 with TRBJ1-4; D is unresolved. CDR1 LNHDA and CDR2 SQIVND come from the germline V gene (reference sequence). V dropped 6 bases and J dropped 0 bases, with 8 bases sitting between them. This CDR3 is 14 amino acids long. CDR3 sequence: CASSRPPTNEKLFF. The DNA for the CDR3 is TGTGCCAGTAGCCGGCCTCCAACTAATGAAAAACTGTTTTTT.

The chain is built from TRBV24-1 and TRBJ1-2, with D hard to call. The V end was cut by 4 bases, the J end by 7 bases, with 9 bases between. This CDR3 has 12 amino acids. Germline assignment: CDR1 KGHDR and CDR2 SFDVKD. CDR3 coding DNA: TGTGCCACCAGTGAGGCAGGTTCTGGCTACACCTTC. Translation gives CATSEAGSGYTF.

V is TRBV11-2 and J is TRBJ1-5; TRBD1 matches 8 bases. The CDR3 covers 14 residues. Germline values: CDR1 SGHAT, CDR2 FQNNGV. V lost 5 bases, J lost 6 bases, and 6 bases stayed unmatched. The CDR3 bases are TGTGCCAGCAGCCCGGACAGGGTTGGTCAGCCCCAGCATTTT. Protein product: CASSPDRVGQPQHF.

This chain joins TRBV5-6 and TRBJ2-6; D is perhaps TRBD1 or TRBD2 (5 bases each). The germline V gene has CDR1 SGHDT and CDR2 YYEEEE. This CDR3 region has 15 residues. The V gene lost 2 bases and the J gene lost 2 bases, with 8 bases spanning the gap. As DNA, the CDR3 is TGTGCCAGCAGCTTCTGGGGGACTGGGGCCAACGTCCTGACTTTC. Amino acid sequence: CASSFWGTGANVLTF.

This clone appeared once. The genes are TRBV11-3 and TRBJ1-1, with D unresolved. Germline CDR1 and CDR2: SGHNT and YENEEA. The CDR3 contains 14 residues. Deletions cut 3 bases from V and 3 bases from J, with 11 bases between. CDR3 sequence (DNA): TGTGCCAGCAGCTTTTATAGGGCGGACACTGAAGCTTTCTTT. Amino acids: CASSFYRADTEAFF.

The chain recombines TRBV2 with TRBJ2-1, with 10 bases aligning to TRBD2. V was pared by 8 bases and J by 6 bases, with 4 bases of the junction left unmatched. The CDR3 loop spans 13 amino acids. Germline V gene sequence: CDR1 SNHLY, CDR2 FYNNEI. The CDR3 coding sequence is TGTGCCAGCGGGGCTAGCGGGAGCAATGAGCAGTTCTTC. It is translated as CASGASGSNEQFF.

In regard to this clone: The junction differs from germline at one of its ends, possibly a read error. This same CDR3 is encoded by further DNA sequences in the sample. The chain couples TRBV18 to TRBJ2-5; TRBD1 is a possible D gene (8 bases). Germline loops: CDR1 KGHSH, CDR2 LQKENI. This CDR3 has 13 residues. This CDR3 reads CASSPQGGETQYF. The CDR3 nucleotides read TGTGCCAGCTCGCCACAGGGGGGGGAGACCCAGTACTTC.

This rearrangement joins TRBV5-1 to TRBJ1-4, with D perhaps TRBD1 (5 bases). Germline assignment: CDR1 SGHRS and CDR2 YFSETQ. The length of the CDR3 is 13 residues. Trimming shortened V by 0 bases and J by 7 bases, and 7 bases separated the two germline ends. CDR3 bases: TGCGCCAGCAGCTTGGCCAGGGCTGAAAAACTGTTTTTT. As protein: CASSLARAEKLFF.

V is TRBV7-2 and J is TRBJ1-1; D call uncertain. Germline assignment: CDR1 SGHTA and CDR2 FQGNSA. V was pared by 5 bases and J by 1 base, with 11 bases between. CDR3 length: 14 residues. The DNA for the CDR3 is TGTGCCAGCAGCCCCTCGAACGGGAACACTGAAGCTTTCTTT. It yields the protein CASSPSNGNTEAFF.

The V gene is TRBV9, the J gene TRBJ1-1; D perhaps matches TRBD1 (5 bases). Trimming took off 4 bases at V and 0 bases at J, with 10 bases between the two ends. CDR3 length: 14 residues. Germline V gives CDR1 SGDLS, CDR2 YYNGEE. The CDR3 reads CASSPRQMNTEAFF. CDR3 in DNA: TGTGCCAGCAGCCCCCGACAGATGAACACTGAAGCTTTCTTT.